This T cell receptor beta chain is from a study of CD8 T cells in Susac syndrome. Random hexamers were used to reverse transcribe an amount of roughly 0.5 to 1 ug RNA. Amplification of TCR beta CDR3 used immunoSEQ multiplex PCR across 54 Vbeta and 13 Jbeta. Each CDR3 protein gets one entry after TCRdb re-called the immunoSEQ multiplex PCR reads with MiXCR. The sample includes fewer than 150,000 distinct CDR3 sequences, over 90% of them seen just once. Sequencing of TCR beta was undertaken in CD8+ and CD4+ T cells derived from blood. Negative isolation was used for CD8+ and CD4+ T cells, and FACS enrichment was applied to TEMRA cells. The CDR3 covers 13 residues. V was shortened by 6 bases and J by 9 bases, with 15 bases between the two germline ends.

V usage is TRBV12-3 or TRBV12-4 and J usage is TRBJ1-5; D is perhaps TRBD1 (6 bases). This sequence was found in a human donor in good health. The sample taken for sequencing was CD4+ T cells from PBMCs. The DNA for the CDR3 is TGTGCCAGCAGGACAGGCTCAGGTCTGCCCCAGCATTTT. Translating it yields CASRTGSGLPQHF.